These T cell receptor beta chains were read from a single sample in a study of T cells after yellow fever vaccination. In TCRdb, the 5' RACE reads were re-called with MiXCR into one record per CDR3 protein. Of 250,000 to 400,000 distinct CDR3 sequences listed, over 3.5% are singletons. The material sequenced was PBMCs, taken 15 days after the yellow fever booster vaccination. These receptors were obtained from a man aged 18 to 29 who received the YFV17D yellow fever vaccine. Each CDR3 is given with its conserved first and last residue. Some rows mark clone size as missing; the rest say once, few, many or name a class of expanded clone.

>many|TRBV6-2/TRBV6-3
CASSYYAKGQFF
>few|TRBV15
CATSRDLSQGEKLFF
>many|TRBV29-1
CSVVGLAGGDTQYF
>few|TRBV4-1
CASSQTGQGWTEAFF
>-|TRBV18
CASSLRLGQGNSGNTIYF
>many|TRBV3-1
CASSQGAGGKRGEQFF
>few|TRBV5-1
CASSFLGEGTPSYTF
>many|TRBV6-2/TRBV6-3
CAAGPPGFNPYEQYF
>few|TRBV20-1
CSARVAGTGGNTIYF
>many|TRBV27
CASSFVSGYNEQFF
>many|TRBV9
CASSVGRGGNEQFF
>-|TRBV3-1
CASSQQGLNSPLHF
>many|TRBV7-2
CASSVKRGGLGGETQYF
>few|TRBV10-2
CASSETSGSAETQYF
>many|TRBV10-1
CASSESRGVNTEAFF
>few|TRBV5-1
CASSLELGDSRGQYF
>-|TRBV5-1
CASSLEGSLGTEAFF
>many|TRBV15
CATSRQDAGETQYF
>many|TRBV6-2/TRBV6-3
CASSPIQVYEQYF
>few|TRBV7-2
CASSFAASYEQYF
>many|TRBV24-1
CATAPAGSYNEQFF
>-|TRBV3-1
CASSLTLANTGELFF
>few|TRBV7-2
CASSLGLLERYHEKLFF
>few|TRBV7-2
CASSLDGSYNEQFF
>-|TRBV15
CATSPGTGRTEAFF
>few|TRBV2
CASSQVGGIGTDTQYF
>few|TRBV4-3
CASSQDGAQNSGNTIYF
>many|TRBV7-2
CASSLSGPHNSPLHF
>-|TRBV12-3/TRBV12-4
CASSWTSGASSGELFF
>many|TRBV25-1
CASSAPQGFANEQFF
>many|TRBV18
CASSPFRTGQETQYF
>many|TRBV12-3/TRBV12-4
CASSLQNYGYTF
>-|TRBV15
CATSRLGDGSSRGYTF
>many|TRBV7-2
CASSLRGRGLKAFF
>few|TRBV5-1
CASSDDPGSGANVLTF
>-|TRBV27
CASSLLTGGFPDEQYF
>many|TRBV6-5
CASSYSVHTGELFF
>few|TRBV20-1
CSVPRPLGTGRSTDTQYF
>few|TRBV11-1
CASTSDRPDTQYF
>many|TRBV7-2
CASSPIAGGSTDTQYF
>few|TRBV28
CASSPAAGGHNTEAFF
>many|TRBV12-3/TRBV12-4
CASSQAGTGDYGYTF
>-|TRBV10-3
CATSHNLGTEAFF
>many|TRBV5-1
CASSLAGLRGDTQYF
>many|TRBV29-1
CSIRTGGNQPQHF
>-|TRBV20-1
CSAQGQNFSPLHF
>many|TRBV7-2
CASSSRRGGETQYF
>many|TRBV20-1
CSAGGPDQETQYF
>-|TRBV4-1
CASSQKITELDITGHNEQFF
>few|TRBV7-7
CATDSWVRSYEQYF
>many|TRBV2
CASSEDRGDTQYF
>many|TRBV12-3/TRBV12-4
CASSLQGALYGYTF
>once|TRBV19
CASSMEGAVGELFF
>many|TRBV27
CASSLTVAGAGWTQYF
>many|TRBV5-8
CASSFRGGYYNEQFF
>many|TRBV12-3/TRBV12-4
CASRSAGENHGYTF
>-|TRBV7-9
CASSLYGTGNYNSPLHF
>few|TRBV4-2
CASSQAGWAEAFF
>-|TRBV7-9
CASSLGDLLSYEQYF
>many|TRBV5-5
CASSLQGATEAFF